The T cell receptor beta chain under discussion was sequenced for a study of molecular identifiers for immune sequencing clone quantification. In its sample, this clonotype was seen many times. MiXCR, run by TCRdb on the PCR reads, gives a single entry per CDR3 protein. The sample has some 10,000 distinct CDR3 sequences; around 19% are singletons. Trimming shortened V by 6 bases and J by 5 bases, and 28 bases separated the two germline ends. Germline V gene lookup returns CDR1 MNHEY and CDR2 SMNVEV (reference sequence). CDR3 length: 18 residues. What was sequenced was naive CD8+ T cells from blood, with Jurkat cell RNA spiked in. Subset noted: FACS-sorted CD8+CD4-CCR7+CD45RA+ naive T cells. The sequence was collected from a human donor in good health. Some libraries in this study had Jurkat cell RNA spiked in. The chain recombines TRBV27 with TRBJ2-5; D is tentatively TRBD1 or TRBD2 (5 bases each). Here the CDR3 DNA reads TGTGCCAGCAGCCTACTAGGGGTGATGGGATGGGCTGGGGAGACCCAGTACTTC. Its translation: CASSLLGVMGWAGETQYF.